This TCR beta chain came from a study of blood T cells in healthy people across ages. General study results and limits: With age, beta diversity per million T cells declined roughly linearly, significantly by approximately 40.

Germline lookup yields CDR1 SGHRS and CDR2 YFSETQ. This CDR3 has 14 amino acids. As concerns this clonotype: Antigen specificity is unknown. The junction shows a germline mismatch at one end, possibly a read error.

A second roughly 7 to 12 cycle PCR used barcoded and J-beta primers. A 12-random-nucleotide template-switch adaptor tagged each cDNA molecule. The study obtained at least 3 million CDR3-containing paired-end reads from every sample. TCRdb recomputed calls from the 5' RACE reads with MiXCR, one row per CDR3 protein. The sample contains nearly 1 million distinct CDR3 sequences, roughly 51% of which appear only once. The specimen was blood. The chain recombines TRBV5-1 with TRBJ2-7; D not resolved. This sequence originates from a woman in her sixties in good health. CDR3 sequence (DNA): TGCGCCTGCAGCTTGGTCTCTGGGTCCTACGAGCAGTACTTC. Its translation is CACSLVSGSYEQYF.